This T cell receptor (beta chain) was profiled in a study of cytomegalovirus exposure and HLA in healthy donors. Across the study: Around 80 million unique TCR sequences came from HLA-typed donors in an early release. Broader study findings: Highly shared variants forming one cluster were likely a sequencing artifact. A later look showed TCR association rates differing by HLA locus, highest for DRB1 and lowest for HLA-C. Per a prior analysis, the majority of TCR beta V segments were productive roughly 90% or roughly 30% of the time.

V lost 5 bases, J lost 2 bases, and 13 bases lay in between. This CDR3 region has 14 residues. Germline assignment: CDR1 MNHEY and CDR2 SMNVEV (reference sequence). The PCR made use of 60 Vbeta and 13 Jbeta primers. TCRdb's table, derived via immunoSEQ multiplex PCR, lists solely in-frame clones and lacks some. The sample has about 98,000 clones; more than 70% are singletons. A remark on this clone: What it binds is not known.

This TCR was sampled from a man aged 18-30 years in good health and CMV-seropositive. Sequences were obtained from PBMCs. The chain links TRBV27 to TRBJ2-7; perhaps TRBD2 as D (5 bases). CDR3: CASSTRTAAYEQYF. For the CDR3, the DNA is TGTGCCAGCAGTACCCGGACTGCCGCCTACGAGCAGTACTTC.